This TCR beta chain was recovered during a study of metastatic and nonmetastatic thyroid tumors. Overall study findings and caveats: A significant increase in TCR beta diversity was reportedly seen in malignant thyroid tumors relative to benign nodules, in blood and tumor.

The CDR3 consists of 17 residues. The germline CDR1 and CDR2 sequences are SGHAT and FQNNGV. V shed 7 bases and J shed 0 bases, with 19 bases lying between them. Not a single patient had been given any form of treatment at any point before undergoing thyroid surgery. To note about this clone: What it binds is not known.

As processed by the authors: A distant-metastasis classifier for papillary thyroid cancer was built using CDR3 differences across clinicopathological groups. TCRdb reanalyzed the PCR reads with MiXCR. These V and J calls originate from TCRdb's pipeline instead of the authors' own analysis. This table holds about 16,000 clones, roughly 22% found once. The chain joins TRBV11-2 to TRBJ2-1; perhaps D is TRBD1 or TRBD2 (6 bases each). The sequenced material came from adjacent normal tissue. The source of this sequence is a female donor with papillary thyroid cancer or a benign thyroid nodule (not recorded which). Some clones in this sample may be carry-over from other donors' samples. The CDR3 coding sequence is TGTGCCAGCACCTTCGAACGGGGGCTTAGCTCCTACAATGAGCAGTTCTTC. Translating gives CASTFERGLSSYNEQFF.